This T cell receptor beta chain is from a study of CD8+ T cells in alopecia areata. This clone has more than one count but fewer than ten. Antigen specificity is unknown. The treatment was: oral pan-JAK inhibitor, 5-10 mg twice daily. Sequencing templates came from extracted RNA that was reverse transcribed into cDNA. Sequencing was performed with immunoSEQ multiplex PCR; in TCRdb, only in-frame clones are kept and a portion is missing. This repertoire shows some 180,000 clones, around 49% found once; its top ten account for over 9%. Germline-derived CDR1 and CDR2 are SGHVS and FQNEAQ. This CDR3 has 16 amino acids. The V and J ends lost 3 bases and 6 bases respectively, with 18 bases between them. General study results and limits: Normal skin contains resident alphabeta T cells, and these are also sequenced in scalp samples.

The TCR originated in a human donor with alopecia areata. The V call is TRBV7-8, the J call TRBJ1-5; D is unclear. Sample: CD8+ T cells sorted from blood, taken at roughly week 53, from a patient treated with tofacitinib. For the CDR3, the DNA is TGTGCCAGCAGCTTTGAGGGCGAATGGGTAACTCAGCCCCAGCATTTT. This sequence encodes CASSFEGEWVTQPQHF.